Listed below are T cell receptor beta chains from one sample, sequenced in a study of technical replicates of blood from a handful of donors. Only in-frame clones appear in the TCRdb table, and some are missing; sequencing was by immunoSEQ multiplex PCR. The data contain 65,000 to 80,000 clones, about 96% of them singletons. The sequencing input was T cells isolated from PBMCs. Receptor source: a human donor in good health. Both conserved end residues are part of each CDR3.

>TRBV9|TRBJ2-1
CASSVESLADYNEQFF
>TRBV30|TRBJ1-5
CAWSRQGEGNQPQHF
>TRBV6-6|TRBJ2-1
CASSYGLVNEQFF
>TRBV7-8|TRBJ2-6
CASSLGLYGTGTSGANVLTF
>TRBV28|TRBJ1-2
CASSLLPGQQYGYTF
>TRBV5-4|TRBJ1-1
CASSLADTEAFF
>TRBV2|TRBJ2-5
CASTPGEDTQYF
>TRBV7-2|TRBJ1-2
CASSLPTGLSGYTF
>TRBV7-9|TRBJ2-7
CASSLTVYEQYF
>TRBV6-5|TRBJ1-1
CASSYSATEAFF
>TRBV7-3|TRBJ2-2
CASSASGRETGELFF
>TRBV4-1|TRBJ2-1
CASSLPRTLNNEQFF
>TRBV7-9|TRBJ2-7
CASSSWREGLYEQYF
>TRBV10-3|TRBJ1-1
CATETGGTEAFF
>TRBV5-6|TRBJ1-2
CASSSWGQDIFYGYTF
>TRBV29-1|TRBJ2-1
CSVGRLAGPHSYNEQFF
>TRBV11-3|TRBJ2-4
CASSLGGLAEGAYF
>TRBV19|TRBJ1-1
CASSIVPGWNTEAFF
>TRBV28|TRBJ2-2
CASSEGRGSTGELFF
>TRBV19|TRBJ2-7
CASGRTGGYNEQYF
>TRBV6-6|TRBJ1-1
CASSYSSHRGTEAFF
>TRBV30|TRBJ1-2
CAWGIGYGVNGYTF
>TRBV4-1|TRBJ2-1
CASSRTSGGKNEQFF
>TRBV30|TRBJ1-3
CAWSKGAGNTIYF
>TRBV7-9|TRBJ1-1
CASSLEFTRQEGTKFEAFF
>TRBV6-5|TRBJ2-1
CASGVGGQFF
>TRBV19|TRBJ1-5
CASRPEAGNQPQHF
>TRBV18|TRBJ2-1
CASSPGLADYNEQFF
>TRBV11-2|TRBJ1-1
CASSLESMNTEAFF
>TRBV25-1|TRBJ1-1
CASSLIPTEAFF
>TRBV5-8|TRBJ2-7
CASSDTGTTRQYF
>TRBV5-1|TRBJ2-5
CASSPGLAGGKQETQYF
>TRBV7-2|TRBJ2-7
CASSLGRNEQYF
>TRBV6-1|TRBJ2-6
CASSDGAGANVLTF
>TRBV11-2|TRBJ2-1
CASSLDAAGGIYNEQFF
>TRBV4-1|TRBJ2-3
CASSQLAGDTQYF
>TRBV7-2|TRBJ2-7
CASSWTPPGYEQYF
>TRBV6-5|TRBJ1-2
CASRQGARGYTF
>TRBV5-4|TRBJ1-1
CASSFQTEAFF
>TRBV9|TRBJ2-7
CASSEGQGNGEQYF